The 32 T cell receptor beta chains in this list originate from one sample, sequenced in a study of yellow fever vaccine responses in identical twins. Via MiXCR, TCRdb re-called the RT-PCR reads, giving one row per CDR3 protein. The sample holds 1,000 or so distinct CDR3 sequences; roughly 84% are singletons and the top ten take approximately 6.3%. The specimen was T cells from blood (PBMCs), unsorted or a sorted subset (not recorded which), collected before or after yellow fever vaccination (not recorded which). Source of these receptors: a woman aged 18-29 years who received the yellow fever vaccine.

The CDR3 DNA reads as TGTGCCAGCAGTTACCCGGGAGGGGAGACCCAGTACTTC. Encoded protein: CASSYPGGETQYF. This rearrangement joins TRBV28 to TRBJ2-5, with 8 bases fitting TRBD2. Looked up from germline, CDR1 is MDHEN and CDR2 is SYDVKM. The CDR3 spans 13 residues. V shed 4 bases, J shed 5 bases, and the junction held 3 bases outside the gene matches.

This clonotype was seen once. The chain joins TRBV20-1 to TRBJ1-1; no clear D. This CDR3 region has 13 residues. CDR1 is DFQATT and CDR2 is SNEGSKA in the germline V gene (reference sequence). The V end lost 0 bases, the J end lost 0 bases, and 5 bases lay between the germline ends. The CDR3 DNA reads as TGCAGTGCTAGAGATCTGGTGAACACTGAAGCTTTCTTT. Translation: CSARDLVNTEAFF.

The chain links TRBV12-3 or TRBV12-4 to TRBJ2-4; D ambiguous. The CDR3 totals 16 residues. The V gene lost 6 bases and the J gene lost 6 bases, with 21 bases spanning the gap. The CDR3 nucleotides read TGTGCCAGCAGATCCGAAAGGATCCGCTCGGGAAACATTCAGTACTTC. Translated: CASRSERIRSGNIQYF.

This clonotype was observed once. This chain joins TRBV6-2 or TRBV6-3 and TRBJ1-2, with a possible D match to TRBD1 (5 bases). The CDR3 runs to 14 residues. Germline V lookup: CDR1 MNHEY, CDR2 SVGEGT. V lost 2 bases to trimming and J lost 5 bases, with 12 bases between them. This CDR3 reads CASSYRAGYYGYTF. The DNA of the CDR3 is TGTGCCAGCAGTTACCGGGCAGGGTATTATGGCTACACCTTC.

This clonotype was seen once. The V and J genes are TRBV15 and TRBJ2-3; D might be TRBD1 or TRBD2, each matching 5 bases. The V end was cut by 8 bases, the J end by 0 bases, with 9 bases between. There are 13 residues in the CDR3. In germline, CDR1 is LNHNV, CDR2 YYDKDF (reference sequence). CDR3 in amino acids: CATAGGSTDTQYF. CDR3 DNA sequence: TGTGCCACCGCTGGGGGAAGCACAGATACGCAGTATTTT.

The J gene is TRBJ1-4, the V gene TRBV11-2; D is ambiguous. Germline assignment: CDR1 SGHAT and CDR2 FQNNGV. V was pared by 3 bases and J by 0 bases, with 8 bases between. This CDR3 region has 15 residues. CDR3 amino acids: CASSLRATTNEKLFF. The CDR3 nucleotides read TGTGCCAGCAGCTTGCGAGCTACAACTAATGAAAAACTGTTTTTT.

This chain uses TRBV13 with TRBJ2-1; tentatively, D is TRBD1 (6 bases). The CDR3 has 13 residues. V was pared by 5 bases and J by 10 bases, with 15 bases between. Germline CDR1 reads PRHDT; CDR2 reads FYEKMQ (reference sequence). The CDR3 region has the DNA TGTGCCAGCAGCGCAGGCCCAGGGGTGGAGCAGTTCTTC. This codes for CASSAGPGVEQFF. Filled out from reference TRBV13 and TRBJ2-1, the complete variable domain reads AAGVIQSPRHLIKEKRETATLKCYPIPRHDTVYWYQQGPGQDPQFLISFYEKMQSDKGSIPDRFSAQQFSDYHSELNMSSLELGDSALYFCASSAGPGVEQFFGPGTRLTVL.

The chain has TRBV11-1 and TRBJ2-1; TRBD2 agrees at 7 bases. Per the germline V gene, CDR1 is SGHAT and CDR2 is FQDESV (reference sequence). The CDR3 length is 17 residues. Losses at the gene ends were 2 bases for V and 1 base for J; bases not matched to a gene: 8. The CDR3 DNA is TGTGCCAGCAGCTTATGGGGGGGAGTAGGGTCCTACAATGAGCAGTTCTTC. It codes for CASSLWGGVGSYNEQFF.

The V gene is TRBV6-1, the J gene TRBJ2-1; the D gene is possibly TRBD1 (6 bases). V lost 6 bases and J lost 0, with 15 bases in between. Germline V gene sequence: CDR1 MNHNS, CDR2 SASEGT. The CDR3 spans 16 residues. CDR3 DNA sequence: TGTGCCAGCAGCAACAGGGATTGGAGCTCCTACAATGAGCAGTTCTTC. Translated: CASSNRDWSSYNEQFF.

The gene calls are TRBV14 and TRBJ2-7; TRBD2 matches 7 bases. CDR3 length equals 15 residues. CDR1 SGHDN and CDR2 FVKESK come from the germline V gene. With 4 bases clipped from V and 0 bases from J, the junction kept 6 bases outside the gene matches. In DNA form, the CDR3 reads TGTGCCAGCAGCCCCACCCCTAGCGGCTCCTACGAGCAGTACTTC. Encoded protein: CASSPTPSGSYEQYF.

This chain connects TRBV20-1 to TRBJ1-2; no clear D. The CDR3 length is 13 residues. Trimming cost V 2 bases and J 5 bases, with 12 bases left between them. Germline V gives CDR1 DFQATT, CDR2 SNEGSKA (reference sequence). The CDR3 sequence is CSARRPNLYGYTF. The CDR3 region has the DNA TGCAGTGCTAGAAGGCCTAACCTATATGGCTACACCTTC.

V and J are TRBV11-3 and TRBJ2-3, with 12 bases aligning to TRBD2. The germline V gene encodes CDR1 SGHNT and CDR2 YENEEA. V lost 5 bases, J lost 3 bases, and 6 bases stayed unmatched. The CDR3 has 16 residues. CDR3 bases: TGTGCCAGCAGCGCTGGGACTAGCGGGTCTACAGATACGCAGTATTTT. It translates to CASSAGTSGSTDTQYF.

V is TRBV10-3 and J is TRBJ1-2; the D gene is possibly TRBD1 (6 bases). The germline CDR1 and CDR2 sequences are ENHRY and SYGVKD. This CDR3 region has 15 residues. Trimming cost V 3 bases and J 2 bases, with 13 bases left between them. Here the CDR3 reads CAISELSQGNYGYTF. The CDR3 nucleotides read TGTGCCATCAGTGAACTGTCTCAGGGGAACTATGGCTACACCTTC.

The rearrangement joins TRBV11-1 to TRBJ2-1; TRBD1 matches 7 bases. Germline V gives CDR1 SGHAT, CDR2 FQDESV (reference sequence). V lost 7 bases to trimming and J lost 5 bases; unmatched junction nucleotides: 8. This CDR3 contains 14 residues. The CDR3 DNA reads TGTGCCAGCACGCAGACAGGGTCCCACAATGAGCAGTTCTTC. Amino acid sequence: CASTQTGSHNEQFF.

V gene TRBV7-2 combines with J gene TRBJ2-1, with D possibly TRBD2 on 6 matching bases. The CDR3 extends over 15 amino acids. Germline V gives CDR1 SGHTA, CDR2 FQGNSA. V was shortened by 7 bases and J by 1 base, with 14 bases between the two germline ends. CDR3 region: CASTLARESYNEQFF. DNA of the CDR3: TGTGCCAGCACCCTAGCCCGGGAGTCCTACAATGAGCAGTTCTTC.

Turning to this clonotype: A junction end diverges from the germline sequence, so it may reflect a read error. The genes are TRBV5-6 and TRBJ1-1; 8 bases agree with TRBD1. Germline V gives CDR1 SGHDT, CDR2 YYEEEE. The CDR3 runs 13 residues. For the CDR3, the DNA is TGTGCCAGCAGCATCGGACAGGGAACTGCAGCTTTCTTT. The encoded protein is CASSIGQGTAAFF.

This clonotype was recorded only once. This chain joins TRBV12-3 or TRBV12-4 and TRBJ1-2; 9 bases match TRBD1. CDR3 length: 16 amino acids. The V segment lost 6 bases and the J segment 4 bases; nucleotides outside the gene matches: 12. The CDR3 nucleotides are TGTGCCAGCAGGAAACCCAACAGGGGGCCTAGCTATGGCTACACCTTC. This translates into CASRKPNRGPSYGYTF.

This rearrangement joins TRBV5-5 to TRBJ1-5, with D tentatively TRBD1 (6 bases). Deletions cut 2 bases from V and 2 bases from J, with 14 bases between. Germline V gene data show CDR1 as SGHKS and CDR2 as YYEKEE (reference sequence). This CDR3 region has 16 residues. The CDR3: CASSLTGIAGNQPQHF. In nucleotides, the CDR3 is TGTGCCAGCAGCTTAACAGGGATCGCCGGCAATCAGCCCCAGCATTTT.

V usage is TRBV7-6 and J usage is TRBJ2-1; TRBD1 or TRBD2 may be the D gene (5 bases each). The CDR3 consists of 13 residues. Trimming stripped 5 bases from V and 5 bases from J, with 10 bases between. Germline-derived CDR1 and CDR2 are SGHVS and FNYEAQ. The CDR3, as DNA: TGTGCCAGCAGCCAGGGACGGAACAATGAGCAGTTCTTC. Its protein is CASSQGRNNEQFF.

This sequence joins TRBV15 and TRBJ1-2; D ambiguous. The CDR3 is made up of 13 amino acids. V lost 3 bases and J 4 bases, leaving 9 bases between the germline ends. CDR1 is LNHNV and CDR2 is YYDKDF in the germline V gene (reference sequence). CDR3 loop: CATSRPEGYGYTF. In DNA form, the CDR3 reads TGTGCCACCAGCAGGCCGGAGGGCTATGGCTACACCTTC.

This clonotype was seen a single time. This chain connects TRBV2 to TRBJ1-6, with no clear D. Germline V gene sequence: CDR1 SNHLY, CDR2 FYNNEI. The CDR3 consists of 16 residues. V was pared by 0 bases and J by 2 bases, with 8 bases between. The CDR3 bases are TGTGCCAGCAGTGAAGCAGGGTTTACCTATAATTCACCCCTCCACTTT. Protein sequence: CASSEAGFTYNSPLHF.

The chain has TRBV7-1 and TRBJ2-3; D may match TRBD1 or TRBD2 (6 bases each). TRBV7-1 belongs to the ORF category, with a function that is uncertain. The V gene lost 2 bases and the J gene lost 6 bases, with 15 bases spanning the gap. The CDR3 sequence is 15 residues long. The CDR3 DNA sequence: TGTGCCAGCAGCTCACAGGGGCTAGCGAAGGATACGCAGTATTTT. Its protein is CASSSQGLAKDTQYF.

This sequence joins TRBV9 and TRBJ2-1; 8 nucleotides line up with TRBD2. Germline V gene data show CDR1 as SGDLS and CDR2 as YYNGEE. This CDR3 has 14 amino acids. The J segment lost 8 bases and the V segment lost 4 bases, leaving 8 bases of the junction unmatched. CDR3 in amino acids: CASSPHLTSDEQFF. In DNA, the CDR3 is TGTGCCAGCAGCCCCCACTTGACTAGCGATGAGCAGTTCTTC. Based on the CDR3 plus reference TRBV9 and TRBJ2-1, the full variable domain is DSGVTQTPKHLITATGQRVTLRCSPRSGDLSVYWYQQSLDQGLQFLIQYYNGEERAKGNILERFSAQQFPDLHSELNLSSLELGDSALYFCASSPHLTSDEQFFGPGTRLTVL.

The table lists this clonotype with a few counts. The gene calls are TRBV3-1 and TRBJ2-1; the D is unclear. V lost 1 base to trimming and J lost 16 bases, with 17 bases between them. CDR3 length: 13 residues. Germline lookup yields CDR1 LGHDT and CDR2 YNNKEL (reference sequence). DNA for the CDR3: TGTGCCAGCAGCCAAGCTGTGTTCGGGTCCTACTTCTTC. Protein: CASSQAVFGSYFF.

V and J are TRBV11-3 and TRBJ1-1; D is ambiguous. The CDR3 runs 13 residues. Germline V gene lookup returns CDR1 SGHNT and CDR2 YENEEA. V was trimmed by 5 bases and J by 2 bases, leaving 9 bases between them. CDR3 in amino acids: CASSPQLNTEAFF. The CDR3 DNA reads as TGTGCCAGCAGCCCCCAGCTAAACACTGAAGCTTTCTTT.

This clonotype has a single count. The chain has TRBV11-3 and TRBJ2-1; possible D gene TRBD1, 5 bases. Germline CDR1 SGHNT, CDR2 YENEEA. V was shortened by 6 bases and J by 0 bases, with 15 bases between the two germline ends. The length of the CDR3 is 16 residues. The CDR3 reads CASRGHGRSSYNEQFF. The CDR3 coding sequence is TGTGCCAGCAGGGGGCATGGGCGGAGCTCCTACAATGAGCAGTTCTTC. The whole variable domain, remainder taken from reference TRBV11-3 and TRBJ2-1, is EAGVVQSPRYKIIEKKQPVAFWCNPISGHNTLYWYLQNLGQGPELLIRYENEEAVDDSQLPKDRFSAERLKGVDSTLKIQPAELGDSAVYLCASRGHGRSSYNEQFFGPGTRLTVL.

The rearrangement joins TRBV7-3 to TRBJ2-1, with TRBD1 matching 11 bases. V lost 5 bases to trimming and J lost 5 bases; unmatched junction nucleotides: 8. The CDR3 is 16 residues long. Germline V gene lookup returns CDR1 SGHTA and CDR2 FQGTGA. CDR3 coding DNA: TGTGCCAGCAGCCTCCTGGGACAGGGGGTCGACAATGAGCAGTTCTTC. It specifies CASSLLGQGVDNEQFF.

V and J are TRBV15 and TRBJ1-2; D is unclear. CDR1 LNHNV and CDR2 YYDKDF come from the germline V gene (reference sequence). The CDR3 is made up of 13 amino acids. The V gene lost 0 bases and the J gene lost 5 bases, with 7 bases spanning the gap. The CDR3 loop is CATSRDRVYGYTF. Written as DNA, the CDR3 is TGTGCCACCAGCAGAGATCGGGTTTATGGCTACACCTTC.

The rearrangement links TRBV4-2 to TRBJ1-5, with D perhaps matching TRBD1 (5 bases). Germline-derived CDR1 and CDR2 are LGHNA and YNFKEQ. CDR3 length: 17 amino acids. The ends were cut back, 2 bases at V and 0 bases at J, with 14 bases in the middle. CDR3 region: CASSQMEGRNSNQPQHF. The DNA for the CDR3 is TGTGCCAGCAGCCAAATGGAGGGACGGAATAGCAATCAGCCCCAGCATTTT.

This sequence joins TRBV12-5 and TRBJ2-1, with a tentative D call TRBD2 (6 bases). The length of the CDR3 is 15 residues. Looked up from germline, CDR1 is LGHNT and CDR2 is FRNRAP. V was trimmed by 3 bases and J by 4 bases, leaving 13 bases between them. The CDR3 DNA follows: TGTGCTAGTGGTTTTGCCGAGCGGGCATACAATGAGCAGTTCTTC. This codes for CASGFAERAYNEQFF.

CDR3 DNA: TGCAGTGCTAGTAAGGGAGAACCTAACATTCAGTACTTC. It translates to CSASKGEPNIQYF. The chain employs TRBV20-1 and TRBJ2-4; a possible D gene is TRBD2 (5 bases). V lost 3 bases and J lost 7, with 13 bases in between. CDR3 size: 13 residues. CDR1 DFQATT and CDR2 SNEGSKA come from the germline V gene (reference sequence).

The chain employs TRBV11-1 and TRBJ1-2; D is perhaps TRBD1 (6 bases). Germline values: CDR1 SGHAT, CDR2 FQDESV (reference sequence). There are 14 residues in the CDR3. Trimming removed 1 base from V and 7 bases from J, with 13 bases in between. In nucleotides, the CDR3 is TGTGCCAGCAGCTTAGGAGCTCAGGGGAGTGGCTACACCTTC. Translating it yields CASSLGAQGSGYTF.